The 15 T cell receptor beta chains in this list originate from one sample, sequenced in a study of OX40 agonist ivuxolimab in advanced cancers. The table came from immunoSEQ multiplex PCR; TCRdb's copy has only in-frame clones and leaves some out. The repertoire has under 80,000 clones, about 85% of them found once; the top ten carry under 0.55%. Sequences were derived from CD4+ or CD8+ T cells sorted from blood, sampled in a trial of the OX40 agonist ivuxolimab. These receptors were collected from an adult with an advanced solid tumor such as melanoma, head and neck, liver or kidney cancer.

V and J are TRBV5-1 and TRBJ2-5; 15 bases are shared with TRBD2. This CDR3 is 18 amino acids long. Germline trimming cut 1 base from V and 0 bases from J; bases unmatched to any gene: 4. Germline assignment: CDR1 SGHRS and CDR2 YFSETQ. The CDR3 DNA sequence: TGCGCCAGCAGCTTGCCCGGGACTAGCGGGGGGTACCAAGAGACCCAGTACTTC. This codes for CASSLPGTSGGYQETQYF. Using reference TRBV5-1 and TRBJ2-5 for the parts outside the CDR3, the full variable domain is KAGVTQTPRYLIKTRGQQVTLSCSPISGHRSVSWYQQTPGQGLQFLFEYFSETQRNKGNFPGRFSGRQFSNSRSEMNVSTLELGDSALYLCASSLPGTSGGYQETQYFGPGTRLLVL.

The rearrangement links TRBV6-5 to TRBJ2-1; weak D call: TRBD2 (5 bases). V was clipped by 4 bases and J by 6 bases, with 10 bases between them. The CDR3 is made up of 13 amino acids. Germline CDR1 is MNHEY and CDR2 is SVGAGI. The CDR3 nucleotides read TGTGCCAGCAGTTTCCCTGGACTCAATGAGCAGTTCTTC. Its translation is CASSFPGLNEQFF.

V and J are TRBV5-1 and TRBJ1-3; D ambiguous. There are 16 residues in the CDR3. Germline CDR1 is SGHRS and CDR2 is YFSETQ. Trimming removed 0 bases from V and 3 bases from J, with 13 bases in between. Here the CDR3 DNA reads TGCGCCAGCAGCTTGGGGGGAACGCGTGGTGGAAACACCATATATTTT. Translated, it gives CASSLGGTRGGNTIYF.

The chain employs TRBV28 and TRBJ1-6; tentative D call: TRBD1 (5 bases). The CDR3 is 15 residues long. Trimming removed 6 bases at V and 4 bases at J, with 13 bases between. Germline CDR1 MDHEN, CDR2 SYDVKM. CDR3 sequence: CASRAQGVYNSPLHF. The CDR3 coding sequence is TGTGCCAGCAGGGCCCAGGGAGTATATAATTCACCCCTCCACTTT.

This clone has only one observation. This CDR3 is CASSQDPGGTYEQYF. CDR3 bases: TGCGCCAGCAGCCAAGACCCGGGAGGAACCTACGAGCAGTACTTC. The J gene is TRBJ2-7, the V gene TRBV4-3; the match to TRBD2 covers 7 bases. CDR3 size: 15 residues. The V segment lost 0 bases and the J segment 2 bases; nucleotides outside the gene matches: 4. Per germline, CDR1 LGHNA and CDR2 YSLEER.

The chain has TRBV14 and TRBJ2-2; TRBD1 matches at 7 bases. Germline trimming cut 0 bases from V and 1 base from J; bases unmatched to any gene: 5. The CDR3 sequence is 17 residues long. Germline V gene data show CDR1 as SGHDN and CDR2 as FVKESK. CDR3 residues: CASSQDIGTVNTGELFF. For the CDR3, the DNA is TGTGCCAGCAGCCAAGATATTGGGACAGTGAACACCGGGGAGCTGTTTTTT.

The J gene is TRBJ1-1, the V gene TRBV11-3, with D uncertain. Trimming took off 1 base at V and 1 base at J, with 4 bases between the two ends. The germline CDR1 and CDR2 sequences are SGHNT and YENEEA. The CDR3 totals 13 residues. CDR3 in amino acids: CASSLAPNTEAFF. In DNA, the CDR3 is TGTGCCAGCAGCTTAGCTCCGAACACTGAAGCTTTCTTT.

J is TRBJ1-4 and V is TRBV19, with 10 bases that match TRBD1. Germline V CDR1 and CDR2: LNHDA, SQIVND (reference sequence). Trimming removed 3 bases from V and 10 bases from J; junction bases left unmatched: 14. This CDR3 comprises 17 residues. Written as DNA, the CDR3 is TGTGCCAGTAGTATGCCCTCGGGACAGGGGTTTCGGGGAAAACTGTTTTTT. Encoded protein: CASSMPSGQGFRGKLFF.

This clone was counted once. The chain has TRBV7-8 and TRBJ1-1; tentative D call: TRBD1 (5 bases). This CDR3 has 14 residues. The germline gives CDR1 SGHVS, CDR2 FQNEAQ. Trimming removed 10 bases at V and 0 bases at J, with 15 bases between. DNA for the CDR3: TGTGCCACCGTGGGGGGGGGAATGAACACTGAAGCTTTCTTT. Residues: CATVGGGMNTEAFF.

This chain joins TRBV19 and TRBJ1-5, with 9 bases fitting TRBD1. CDR1 and CDR2 from the germline V gene are LNHDA and SQIVND (reference sequence). The CDR3 length is 14 residues. Germline trimming cut 3 bases from V and 7 bases from J; bases unmatched to any gene: 4. The CDR3 loop is CASSIRTGAQPQHF. The CDR3 DNA reads TGTGCCAGTAGTATTCGGACAGGGGCCCAGCCCCAGCATTTT.

For the CDR3, the DNA is TGTGCCACCAGCAGAGGGGGGGGGCCCCAGCATTTT. This translates into CATSRGGGPQHF. The chain joins TRBV15 to TRBJ1-5, with D possibly TRBD1 on 5 matching bases. V lost 1 base and J lost 9, with 7 bases in between. Looked up from germline, CDR1 is LNHNV and CDR2 is YYDKDF (reference sequence). The CDR3 has 12 amino acids. Looking up the rest from reference TRBV15 and TRBJ1-5 gives the full variable domain: DAMVIQNPRYQVTQFGKPVTLSCSQTLNHNVMYWYQQKSSQAPKLLFHYYDKDFNNEADTPDNFQSRRPNTSFCFLDIRSPGLGDTAMYLCATSRGGGPQHFGDGTRLSIL.

V gene TRBV10-1 combines with J gene TRBJ1-3; D gene uncertain. The V gene's germline CDR1 is WNHNN and CDR2 SYGVQD (reference sequence). Between the trimmed V and J ends, which lost 3 bases and 0 bases, there was a span of 3 bases. The CDR3 contains 13 residues. In nucleotides, the CDR3 is TGCGCCAGCAGTGACAACTCTGGAAACACCATATATTTT. It is translated as CASSDNSGNTIYF.

The gene calls are TRBV5-8 and TRBJ1-5, with unresolved D. V shed 4 bases and J shed 2 bases, with 10 bases lying between them. The CDR3 has 14 amino acids. Germline CDR1 reads SGHTS; CDR2 reads YDEGEE. CDR3 DNA: TGTGCCAGCAGCGGTAGGGCCCGCAATCAGCCCCAGCATTTT. This gives the protein CASSGRARNQPQHF.

CDR3 amino acids: CASSPSGQGLNEQYF. CDR3 bases: TGTGCCAGCAGCCCCTCTGGACAGGGTCTAAACGAGCAGTACTTC. This chain connects TRBV7-9 to TRBJ2-7; 8 nucleotides agree with TRBD1. The CDR3 has 15 amino acids. Trimming removed 5 bases from V and 5 bases from J; junction bases left unmatched: 11. The germline V gene has CDR1 SEHNR and CDR2 FQNEAQ (reference sequence).

The V and J genes are TRBV10-3 and TRBJ2-1, with 8 nucleotides matching TRBD1. This CDR3 is built from 12 residues. Germline V gene lookup returns CDR1 ENHRY and CDR2 SYGVKD. The junction had 2 bases not matched to a gene; V was cut back by 6 bases and J by 7 bases. The CDR3 sequence: CAIRGTGNEQFF. The DNA of the CDR3 is TGTGCCATCAGGGGGACAGGAAATGAGCAGTTCTTC.